The clone carrying this TCR beta chain has just a few counts. What it recognizes is unknown. A junction end diverges from the germline sequence, so it may reflect a read error. The entry originates in a study of tumor and adjacent non-tumor tissue in lung cancer. Background on the study: Histology: 12 adenocarcinoma, a couple of squamous cell carcinoma, 1 small cell lung cancer. The patients, around 9 men and roughly 5 women, were roughly 30 to 80 with stage I to III disease.

Broader study findings: Tumor tissue had significantly higher TCR diversity than normal lung.

No cell sorting was done before RNA was extracted from the tissue. The library came from three nested PCR rounds adapted from ARM-PCR protocols. TCRdb redid the calling of the multiplex PCR reads with MiXCR, one entry per CDR3 protein. Of fewer than 120,000 distinct CDR3 sequences listed, 75% to 90% are singletons. CDR3 size: 13 residues. The origin of this receptor is a man between 65 and 85 years old with non-small cell lung cancer. Sequences were obtained from lung tumor tissue. The rearrangement uses TRBV12-3 or TRBV12-4 and TRBJ2-5, with a weak D call TRBD2 (5 bases). The CDR3 loop reads CTSSLNIGGTQYF. In DNA, the CDR3 is TGTACCAGCAGTCTGAATATAGGAGGGACCCAGTACTTC.